The T cell receptor beta chain described here comes from a study of graft-versus-host responses after intestinal transplantation. Trimming stripped 11 bases from V and 8 bases from J, with 18 bases between. This CDR3 is 12 amino acids long. Per germline, CDR1 MGHRA and CDR2 YSYEKL. Using immunoSEQ multiplex PCR, the repertoire was profiled, and TCRdb retains in-frame clones only, with some absent. Here the sample spans thousands of clones, roughly 92% being singletons. The clonotype originates from a human patient who received an intestinal transplant, so some T cells may come from the graft donor. This chain links TRBV4-1 with TRBJ1-2, with D unresolved. Here the sequenced sample was PBMCs, taken around 31 days after intestinal transplant. CDR3 nucleotide sequence: TGCGCCGCCGGGAGTACTGCTCAGGGCTACACCTTC. Protein: CAAGSTAQGYTF.